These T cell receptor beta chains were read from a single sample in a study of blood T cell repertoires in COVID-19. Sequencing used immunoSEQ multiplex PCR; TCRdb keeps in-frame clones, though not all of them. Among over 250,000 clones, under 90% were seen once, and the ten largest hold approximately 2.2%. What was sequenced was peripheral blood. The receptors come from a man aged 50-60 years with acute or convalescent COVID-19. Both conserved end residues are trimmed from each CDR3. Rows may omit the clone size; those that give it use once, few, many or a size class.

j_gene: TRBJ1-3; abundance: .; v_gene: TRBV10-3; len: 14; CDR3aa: AISGTGGSSGNTIY
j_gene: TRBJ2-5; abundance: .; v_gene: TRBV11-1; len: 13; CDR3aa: ASSLSSGGEETQY
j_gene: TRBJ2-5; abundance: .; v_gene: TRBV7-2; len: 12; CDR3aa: ASSLQVAQETQY
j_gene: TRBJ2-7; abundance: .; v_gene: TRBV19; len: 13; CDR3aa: ASSTKPDGAYEQY
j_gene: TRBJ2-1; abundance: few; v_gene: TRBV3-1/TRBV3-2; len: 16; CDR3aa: ASSQVFLIAGANNEQF
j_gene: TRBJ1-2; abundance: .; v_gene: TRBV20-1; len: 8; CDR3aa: SAASYGYT
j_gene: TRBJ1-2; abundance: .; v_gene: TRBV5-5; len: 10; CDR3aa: ASSFTGQGYT
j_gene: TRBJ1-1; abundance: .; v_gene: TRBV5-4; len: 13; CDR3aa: ASSLTTGFNTEAF
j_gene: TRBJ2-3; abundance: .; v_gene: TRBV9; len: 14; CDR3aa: ASSATGQTSTDTQY
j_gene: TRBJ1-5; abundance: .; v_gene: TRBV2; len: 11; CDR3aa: ASVGGGNQPQH
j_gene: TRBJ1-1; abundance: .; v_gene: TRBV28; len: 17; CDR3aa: ASSHFGRDRLGKTAEAF
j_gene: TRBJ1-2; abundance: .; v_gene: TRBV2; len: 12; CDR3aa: ASSEPRGRGGYT
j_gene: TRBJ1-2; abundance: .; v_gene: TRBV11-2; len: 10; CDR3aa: ASSSEGDGYT
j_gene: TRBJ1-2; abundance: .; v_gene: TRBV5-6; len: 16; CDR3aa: ASSKTRDRGSGDYGYT
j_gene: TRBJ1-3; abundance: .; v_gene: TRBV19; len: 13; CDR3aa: ASSIFRSSGNTIY
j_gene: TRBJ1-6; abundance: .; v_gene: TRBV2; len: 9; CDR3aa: ASSFNSPLH
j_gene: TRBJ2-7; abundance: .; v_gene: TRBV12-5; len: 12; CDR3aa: ASGLVTGPYEQY
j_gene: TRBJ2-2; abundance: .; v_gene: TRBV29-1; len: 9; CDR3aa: SVAGAGELF
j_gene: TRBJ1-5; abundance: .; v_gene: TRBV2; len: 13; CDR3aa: ASSEQGNGNQPQH
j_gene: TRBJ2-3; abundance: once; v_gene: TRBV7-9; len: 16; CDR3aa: ASSLKPKLAGGTDTQY
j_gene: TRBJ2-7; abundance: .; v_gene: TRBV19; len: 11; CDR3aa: ASSKLQNYEQY
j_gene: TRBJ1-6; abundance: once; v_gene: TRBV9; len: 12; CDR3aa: ASRGGRINSPLH
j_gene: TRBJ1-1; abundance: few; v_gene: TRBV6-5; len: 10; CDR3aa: AAPRGNTEAF
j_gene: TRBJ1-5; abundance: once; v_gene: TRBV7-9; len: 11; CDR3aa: ASSPGGNQPQH
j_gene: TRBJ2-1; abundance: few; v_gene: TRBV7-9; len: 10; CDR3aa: ASSLPGGEQF
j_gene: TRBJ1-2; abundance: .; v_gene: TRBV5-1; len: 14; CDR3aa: ASSLAGADTTYGYT
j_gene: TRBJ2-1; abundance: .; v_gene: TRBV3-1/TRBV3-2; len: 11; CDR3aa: ASSRDRYNEQF
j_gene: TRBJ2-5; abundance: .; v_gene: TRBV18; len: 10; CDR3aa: ASSPNQETQY
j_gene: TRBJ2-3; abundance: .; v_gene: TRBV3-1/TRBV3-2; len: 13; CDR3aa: ASSQLAGVTDTQY
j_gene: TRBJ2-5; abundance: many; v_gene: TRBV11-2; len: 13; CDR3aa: ASTPVGRIVETQY
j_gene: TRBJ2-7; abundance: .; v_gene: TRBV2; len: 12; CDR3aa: ASSEGTGTSEQY
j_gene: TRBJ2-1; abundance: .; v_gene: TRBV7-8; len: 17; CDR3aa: ASSPTQGLAGGLYNEQF
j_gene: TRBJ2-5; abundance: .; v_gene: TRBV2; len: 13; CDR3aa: ASSEGGGPQETQY
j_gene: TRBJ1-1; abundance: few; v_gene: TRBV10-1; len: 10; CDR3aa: ASSNRITEAF
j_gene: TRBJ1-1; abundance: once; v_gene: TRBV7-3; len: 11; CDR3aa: ASSSVQATEAF
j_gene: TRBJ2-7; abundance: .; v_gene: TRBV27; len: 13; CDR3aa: ASSLLAGASYEQY
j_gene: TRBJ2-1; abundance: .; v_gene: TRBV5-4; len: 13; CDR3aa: ASSLGQVSYNEQF
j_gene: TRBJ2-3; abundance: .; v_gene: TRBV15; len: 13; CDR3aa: ATSRDRVGRGNTY
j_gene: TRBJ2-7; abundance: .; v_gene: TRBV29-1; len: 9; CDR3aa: SVPQGGEQY
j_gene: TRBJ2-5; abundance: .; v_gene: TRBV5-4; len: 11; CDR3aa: ASRTGTGGTQY
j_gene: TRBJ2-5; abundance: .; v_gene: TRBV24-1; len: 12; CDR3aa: ATSAGGKQETQY
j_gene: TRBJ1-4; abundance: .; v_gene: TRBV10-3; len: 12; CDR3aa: AISDLQGGEKLF
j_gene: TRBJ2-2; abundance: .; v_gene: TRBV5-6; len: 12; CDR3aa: ASSPGGNTGELF
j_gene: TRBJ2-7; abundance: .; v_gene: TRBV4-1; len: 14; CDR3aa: ASSQEDDGGWNEQY
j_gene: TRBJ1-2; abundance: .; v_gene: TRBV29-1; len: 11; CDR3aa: SVVGREVYGYT
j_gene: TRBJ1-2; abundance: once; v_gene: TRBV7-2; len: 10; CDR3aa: ASSFNRNGYT